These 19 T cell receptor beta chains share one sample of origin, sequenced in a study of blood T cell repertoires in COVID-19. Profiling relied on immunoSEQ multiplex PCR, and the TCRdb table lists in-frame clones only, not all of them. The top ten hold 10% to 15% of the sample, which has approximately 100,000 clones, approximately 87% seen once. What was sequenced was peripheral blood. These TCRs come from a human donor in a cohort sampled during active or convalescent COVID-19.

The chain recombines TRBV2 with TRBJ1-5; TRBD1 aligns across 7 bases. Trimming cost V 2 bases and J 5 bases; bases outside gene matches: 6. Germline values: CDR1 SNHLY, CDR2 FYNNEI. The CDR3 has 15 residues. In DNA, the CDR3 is TGTGCCAGCAGTGAATCCCTGACAGGGTATCAGCCCCAGCATTTT. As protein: CASSESLTGYQPQHF.

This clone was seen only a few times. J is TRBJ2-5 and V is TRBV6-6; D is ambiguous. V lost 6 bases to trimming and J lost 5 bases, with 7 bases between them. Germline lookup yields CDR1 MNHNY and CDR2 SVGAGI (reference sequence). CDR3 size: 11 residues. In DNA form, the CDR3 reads TGTGCCAGCAGCCCTGAGGAGACCCAGTACTTC. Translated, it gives CASSPEETQYF.

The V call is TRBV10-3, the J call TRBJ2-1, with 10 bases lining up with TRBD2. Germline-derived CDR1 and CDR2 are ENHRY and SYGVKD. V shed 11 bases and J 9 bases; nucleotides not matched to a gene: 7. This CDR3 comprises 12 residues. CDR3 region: CAASGGAGEQFF. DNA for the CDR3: TGTGCCGCCAGCGGGGGGGCTGGTGAGCAGTTCTTC.

The CDR3 nucleotides are TGTGCCAGCTCGAAGATAACCTCCAGTGGCTACACCTTC. Protein sequence: CASSKITSSGYTF. V is TRBV18 and J is TRBJ1-2; no clear D gene. This CDR3 comprises 13 residues. V was trimmed by 6 bases and J by 7 bases, leaving 15 bases between them. CDR1 is KGHSH, CDR2 LQKENI, per germline.

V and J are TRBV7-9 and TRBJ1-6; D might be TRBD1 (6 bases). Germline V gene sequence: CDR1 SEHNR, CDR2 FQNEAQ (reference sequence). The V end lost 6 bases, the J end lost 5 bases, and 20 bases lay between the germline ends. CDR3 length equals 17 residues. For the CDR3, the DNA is TGTGCCAGCAGAGTAGGCAGGGGCGGCGATGATAATTCACCCCTCCACTTT. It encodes CASRVGRGGDDNSPLHF.

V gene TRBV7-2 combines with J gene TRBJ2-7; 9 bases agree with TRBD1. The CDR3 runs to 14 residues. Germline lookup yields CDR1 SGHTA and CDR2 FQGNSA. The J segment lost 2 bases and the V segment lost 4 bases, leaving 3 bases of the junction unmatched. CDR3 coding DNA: TGTGCCAGCAGCTCCCGACAGGGGGCCTACGAGCAGTACTTC. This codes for CASSSRQGAYEQYF.

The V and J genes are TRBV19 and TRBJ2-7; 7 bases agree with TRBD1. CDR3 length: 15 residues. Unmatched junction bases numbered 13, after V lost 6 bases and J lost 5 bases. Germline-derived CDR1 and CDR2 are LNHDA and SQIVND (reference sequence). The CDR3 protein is CASSISGTAPDEQYF. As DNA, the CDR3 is TGTGCCAGTAGCATAAGTGGGACAGCTCCGGACGAGCAGTACTTC.

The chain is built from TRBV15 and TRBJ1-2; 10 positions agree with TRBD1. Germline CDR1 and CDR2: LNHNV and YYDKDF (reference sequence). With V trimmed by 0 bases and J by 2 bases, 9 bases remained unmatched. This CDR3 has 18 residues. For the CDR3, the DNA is TGTGCCACCAGCAGAGATCCGAGGCGGGGACAGGGGAACTATGGCTACACCTTC. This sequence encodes CATSRDPRRGQGNYGYTF.

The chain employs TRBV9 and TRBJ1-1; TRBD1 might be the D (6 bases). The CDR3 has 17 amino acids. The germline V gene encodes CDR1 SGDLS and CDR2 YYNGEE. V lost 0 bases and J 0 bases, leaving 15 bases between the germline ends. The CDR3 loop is CASSVAAGARVNTEAFF. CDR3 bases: TGTGCCAGCAGCGTAGCGGCGGGGGCGCGGGTGAACACTGAAGCTTTCTTT.

CDR3 in DNA: TGTGCCAGCAGCCGCGGTGGGCCCCAGCATTTT. Encoded protein: CASSRGGPQHF. The chain couples TRBV12-3 or TRBV12-4 to TRBJ1-5; D unclear. Trimming removed 6 bases from V and 9 bases from J, with 9 bases in between. The CDR3 sequence is 11 residues long.

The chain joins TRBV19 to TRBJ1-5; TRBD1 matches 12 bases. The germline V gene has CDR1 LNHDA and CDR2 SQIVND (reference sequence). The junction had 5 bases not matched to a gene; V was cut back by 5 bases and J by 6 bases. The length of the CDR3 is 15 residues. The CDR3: CASSSGTGGGQPQHF. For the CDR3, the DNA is TGTGCCAGTAGTTCCGGGACAGGGGGCGGTCAGCCCCAGCATTTT. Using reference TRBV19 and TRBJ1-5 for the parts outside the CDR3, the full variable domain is DGGITQSPKYLFRKEGQNVTLSCEQNLNHDAMYWYRQDPGQGLRLIYYSQIVNDFQKGDIAEGYSVSREKKESFPLTVTSAQKNPTAFYLCASSSGTGGGQPQHFGDGTRLSIL.

CDR3: CASSQIARETQYF. DNA for the CDR3: TGTGCCAGCAGCCAAATAGCGCGGGAGACCCAGTACTTC. The rearrangement joins TRBV3-1 (or the pseudogene TRBV3-2) to TRBJ2-5; D might be TRBD2 (5 bases). V was pared by 2 bases and J by 5 bases, with 9 bases between. Germline V gene sequence: CDR1 LGHDT, CDR2 YNNKEL (reference sequence). This CDR3 contains 13 residues.

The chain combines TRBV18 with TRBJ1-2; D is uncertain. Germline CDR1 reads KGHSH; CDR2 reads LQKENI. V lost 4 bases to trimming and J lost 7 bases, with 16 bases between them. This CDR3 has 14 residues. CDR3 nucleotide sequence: TGTGCCAGCTCACAGTCACGAGAGATGGTTGGCTACACCTTC. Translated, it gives CASSQSREMVGYTF.

The CDR3 sequence: CASSIQGHTEAFF. The CDR3 coding sequence is TGTGCCAGCAGTATACAGGGGCACACTGAAGCTTTCTTT. The chain couples TRBV6-6 to TRBJ1-1; 7 bases fit TRBD1. Germline values: CDR1 MNHNY, CDR2 SVGAGI (reference sequence). The CDR3 runs 13 residues. V shed 5 bases, J shed 3 bases, and the junction held 3 bases outside the gene matches.

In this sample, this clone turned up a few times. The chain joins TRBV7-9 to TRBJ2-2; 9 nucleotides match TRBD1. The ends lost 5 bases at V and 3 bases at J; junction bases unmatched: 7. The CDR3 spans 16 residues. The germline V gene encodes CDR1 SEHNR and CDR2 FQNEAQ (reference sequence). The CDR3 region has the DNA TGTGCCAGCAGCCCATCCCGGGACAGGGACACCGGGGAGCTGTTTTTT. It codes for CASSPSRDRDTGELFF.

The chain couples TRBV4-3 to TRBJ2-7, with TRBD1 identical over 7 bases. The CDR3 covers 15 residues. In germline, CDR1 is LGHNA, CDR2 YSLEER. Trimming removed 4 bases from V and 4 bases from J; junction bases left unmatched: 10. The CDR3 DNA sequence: TGCGCCAGCAGCCTAGGGGGCGCTGGGGGTTACGAGCAGTACTTC. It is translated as CASSLGGAGGYEQYF.

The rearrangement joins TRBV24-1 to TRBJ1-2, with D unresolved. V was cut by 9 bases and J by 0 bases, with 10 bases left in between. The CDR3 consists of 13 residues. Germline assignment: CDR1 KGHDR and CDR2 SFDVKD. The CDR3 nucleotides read TGTGCCACCTCAGTGTCCTCTAACTATGGCTACACCTTC. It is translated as CATSVSSNYGYTF.

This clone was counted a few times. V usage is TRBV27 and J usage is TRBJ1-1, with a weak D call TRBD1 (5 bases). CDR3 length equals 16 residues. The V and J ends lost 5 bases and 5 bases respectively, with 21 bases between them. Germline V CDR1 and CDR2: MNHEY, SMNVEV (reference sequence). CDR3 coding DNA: TGTGCCAGCAGTCCACGGCGGAAAGACAGCTTAACTGAAGCTTTCTTT. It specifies CASSPRRKDSLTEAFF.

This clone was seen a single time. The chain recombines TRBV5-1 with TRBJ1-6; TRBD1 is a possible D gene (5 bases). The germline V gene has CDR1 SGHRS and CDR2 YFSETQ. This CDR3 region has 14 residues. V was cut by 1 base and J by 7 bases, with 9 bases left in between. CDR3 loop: CASSLTGRNSPLHF. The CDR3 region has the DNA TGCGCCAGCAGCTTGACAGGACGGAATTCACCCCTCCACTTT.